A single sample gave rise to the 11 T cell receptor beta chains below, sequenced in a study of blood T cell repertoires in COVID-19. Sequenced by immunoSEQ multiplex PCR; TCRdb stores in-frame clones only, minus some. Counted here are over 100,000 clones, 80% to 95% occurring once; the ten biggest clones make up around 4%. Material for sequencing was peripheral blood. The source of these receptors is a man aged 18 to 30 with acute or convalescent COVID-19.

The chain is built from TRBV6-5 and TRBJ2-1, with 9 bases lining up with TRBD2. After removal of 6 bases from V and 6 bases from J, the junction contained 9 bases not matched to a gene. CDR3 length: 15 amino acids. Germline V gene lookup returns CDR1 MNHEY and CDR2 SVGAGI. CDR3 in amino acids: CASSPRGGAANEQFF. In DNA, the CDR3 is TGTGCCAGCAGCCCCCGCGGGGGGGCTGCCAATGAGCAGTTCTTC.

The V call is TRBV7-9, the J call TRBJ1-1; D might be TRBD1 (6 bases). Between the trimmed V and J ends, which lost 5 bases and 0 bases, there was a span of 16 bases. The CDR3 has 16 residues. Per germline, CDR1 SEHNR and CDR2 FQNEAQ (reference sequence). DNA for the CDR3: TGTGCCAGCAGCCAGAAACCAGGGGACATGAACACTGAAGCTTTCTTT. It yields the protein CASSQKPGDMNTEAFF.

The CDR3 protein is CASSLTVNYGYTF. CDR3 coding DNA: TGCGCCAGCAGCTTGACAGTTAACTATGGCTACACCTTC. The chain couples TRBV5-1 to TRBJ1-2; D unresolved. CDR3 size: 13 residues. Germline-derived CDR1 and CDR2 are SGHRS and YFSETQ. V lost 1 base, J lost 1 base, and 5 bases lay in between.

This clone has only one observation. The J gene is TRBJ2-3, the V gene TRBV6-1, with TRBD2 matching 9 bases. Germline assignment: CDR1 MNHNS and CDR2 SASEGT. V lost 2 bases to trimming and J lost 2 bases; unmatched junction nucleotides: 8. CDR3 length equals 17 residues. The CDR3: CASSEHALAGLTDTQYF. In DNA form, the CDR3 reads TGTGCCAGCAGTGAACATGCGCTAGCGGGACTCACAGATACGCAGTATTTT.

The sample holds one count of this clone. This chain joins TRBV14 and TRBJ1-2, with no clear D. This CDR3 has 14 amino acids. V lost 0 bases, J lost 8 bases, and 13 bases lay in between. Germline V gives CDR1 SGHDN, CDR2 FVKESK. CDR3 coding DNA: TGTGCCAGCAGCCAAGAAGACAATCACGCGGGCTACACCTTC. Translated, it gives CASSQEDNHAGYTF.

In its sample, this clone was seen once. V and J are TRBV30 and TRBJ2-5, with D possibly matching TRBD2 (5 bases). Trimming shortened V by 1 base and J by 4 bases, and 10 bases separated the two germline ends. The CDR3 sequence is 13 residues long. The V gene's germline CDR1 is GTSNPN and CDR2 SVGIG (reference sequence). CDR3 sequence: CAWSEGLTETQYF. CDR3 bases: TGTGCCTGGAGTGAAGGACTCACAGAGACCCAGTACTTC.

CDR3 sequence: CATKNSGRYEQYF. CDR3 DNA: TGTGCCACGAAAAATAGCGGGAGGTATGAGCAGTACTTC. The V and J genes are TRBV19 and TRBJ2-7; 10 bases line up with TRBD2. Germline V CDR1 and CDR2: LNHDA, SQIVND (reference sequence). CDR3 size: 13 residues. The junction had 10 bases not matched to a gene; V was cut back by 10 bases and J by 7 bases.

The chain is built from TRBV5-6 and TRBJ2-1, with D maybe TRBD2 (6 bases). The germline V gene has CDR1 SGHDT and CDR2 YYEEEE. V gave up 2 bases and J gave up 0 bases, with 15 bases separating them. The CDR3 has 17 amino acids. This CDR3 reads CASSLPWGESSYNEQFF. CDR3 in DNA: TGTGCCAGCAGCTTACCCTGGGGGGAAAGCTCCTACAATGAGCAGTTCTTC.

The genes are TRBV19 and TRBJ2-7, with 9 bases identical to TRBD1. Germline V gene sequence: CDR1 LNHDA, CDR2 SQIVND (reference sequence). The CDR3 runs to 15 residues. The V and J ends lost 3 bases and 3 bases, in that order; junction bases with no gene match: 6. CDR3 in DNA: TGTGCCAGTAGTATGTGGACAGGGGATCACTACGAGCAGTACTTC. As protein: CASSMWTGDHYEQYF.

The rearrangement uses TRBV2 and TRBJ2-1; possibly TRBD2 for D (5 bases). Germline CDR1 SNHLY, CDR2 FYNNEI. V lost 6 bases, J lost 9 bases, and 9 bases lay in between. The CDR3 runs to 11 residues. CDR3 residues: CASSAGVEQFF. The CDR3, as DNA: TGTGCCAGCAGCGCCGGGGTTGAGCAGTTCTTC.

This clone has just one count. The chain recombines TRBV4-1 with TRBJ1-2; D is perhaps TRBD1 (6 bases). The CDR3 extends over 17 amino acids. V lost 0 bases and J lost 4, with 18 bases in between. Germline assignment: CDR1 MGHRA and CDR2 YSYEKL. The CDR3 spells CASSQDSRTRGLYGYTF. The CDR3 nucleotides read TGCGCCAGCAGCCAAGATTCCAGGACCAGGGGTCTCTATGGCTACACCTTC.